The 26 T cell receptor beta chains presented below share a single source sample, sequenced in a study of T cells in Graves' hyperthyroidism and ophthalmopathy. TCR beta CDR3 region amplification was performed from RNA transcripts. First-round RT-PCR targeting the TCR CDR3 was performed with the HTBI primer set. Via MiXCR, TCRdb re-called the multiplex PCR reads, giving one row per CDR3 protein. The sample has almost 600,000 distinct CDR3 sequences; around 14% are singletons. The sample comprised blood. The receptors originated from a woman in her 30s with Graves' hyperthyroidism that later progressed to Graves' ophthalmopathy.

This clonotype has ten or more counts. The chain has TRBV11-2 and TRBJ1-1; TRBD1 aligns across 12 bases. The CDR3 length is 14 residues. CDR1 and CDR2 (germline): SGHAT, FQNNGV. J gave up 10 bases and V 7 bases, and 10 bases lay outside the gene matches. As DNA, the CDR3 is TGTGCCAGCACCGTGGGGGACAGGGGGCGCGGAGCTTTCTTT. It yields the protein CASTVGDRGRGAFF.

Of note for this clonotype: The germline gene is not matched at one end of the junction; a read error may be the cause. The chain couples TRBV25-1 to TRBJ2-7; maybe TRBD2 (6 bases). This CDR3 region has 13 residues. Germline loops: CDR1 MGHDK, CDR2 SYGVNS. The CDR3 DNA reads TGTGCCAGCAAGGAGGGCCATAGGAACGAGCAATACTTC. Protein: CASKEGHRNEQYF.

This clonotype has more than one count but fewer than ten. The CDR3 is CASSPSWQGRTEQYF. CDR3 DNA: TGTGCCAGCTCACCATCGTGGCAGGGAAGAACCGAGCAGTACTTC. This rearrangement joins TRBV18 to TRBJ2-7; the D gene is possibly TRBD1 (5 bases). The CDR3 extends over 15 amino acids. Per the germline V gene, CDR1 is KGHSH and CDR2 is LQKENI. Trimming removed 2 bases from V and 6 bases from J, with 17 bases in between.

In its sample, this clonotype was seen many times. The rearrangement links TRBV7-3 to TRBJ2-7, with 8 positions matching TRBD1. Germline CDR1 and CDR2: SGHTA and FQGTGA. J was trimmed by 4 bases and V by 3 bases; bases with no gene match: 2. This CDR3 is built from 13 residues. CDR3 amino acids: CASSFDRGYEQYF. The CDR3 DNA reads as TGTGCCAGCAGCTTCGACAGGGGATACGAGCAGTACTTC.

Of note for this clonotype: A clone one base away is much larger, so this may be a read error. The chain uses TRBV6-5 and TRBJ1-1, with TRBD1 as a possible D gene (6 bases). CDR1 MNHEY and CDR2 SVGAGI come from the germline V gene. This CDR3 spans 16 amino acids. Between the trimmed V and J ends, which lost 0 bases and 3 bases, there was a span of 14 bases. CDR3 DNA: TGTGCCAGCAGTTACTCCTCGGGACACAGAGACACTGAAGCTTTCTTT. This translates into CASSYSSGHRDTEAFF.

The chain is built from TRBV20-1 and TRBJ2-3, with D tentatively TRBD1 (6 bases). Germline V gives CDR1 DFQATT, CDR2 SNEGSKA (reference sequence). The CDR3 totals 18 residues. The V and J ends lost 1 base and 0 bases respectively, with 20 bases between them. The CDR3 sequence: CSARGPFDTRGSTDTQYF. The CDR3 DNA follows: TGCAGTGCTAGAGGGCCCTTTGATACGAGGGGGAGCACAGATACGCAGTATTTT.

This clonotype was observed many times. The rearrangement uses TRBV29-1 and TRBJ2-3; TRBD1 might be the D (5 bases). The CDR3 has 13 residues. The V and J ends lost 5 bases and 1 base respectively, with 10 bases between them. Looked up from germline, CDR1 is SQVTM and CDR2 is ANQGSEA. The CDR3 nucleotides read TGCAGCGTTTACGTAGGGGGCACAGATACGCAGTATTTT. Translated: CSVYVGGTDTQYF.

This clonotype has only a few counts. The rearrangement uses TRBV5-1 and TRBJ1-1; D gene unclear. The germline V gene encodes CDR1 SGHRS and CDR2 YFSETQ. The CDR3 consists of 15 residues. Trimming removed 0 bases at V and 2 bases at J, with 11 bases between. DNA of the CDR3: TGCGCCAGCAGCTTGGTTCCCGGCGGAAACACTGAAGCTTTCTTT. It encodes CASSLVPGGNTEAFF.

The rearrangement links TRBV19 to TRBJ2-5; either TRBD1 or TRBD2 may supply D (5 bases each). V was clipped by 4 bases and J by 0 bases, with 15 bases between them. This CDR3 comprises 16 residues. Germline-derived CDR1 and CDR2 are LNHDA and SQIVND (reference sequence). The CDR3 DNA sequence: TGTGCCAGTAGTAAAGGGGACGTATGGTACCAAGAGACCCAGTACTTC. It translates to CASSKGDVWYQETQYF.

This clonotype came up many times. This rearrangement joins TRBV18 to TRBJ1-5; D ambiguous. This CDR3 has 14 residues. The ends were cut back, 3 bases at V and 4 bases at J, with 10 bases in the middle. Germline V gene lookup returns CDR1 KGHSH and CDR2 LQKENI. Written as DNA, the CDR3 is TGTGCCAGCTCACCCGACACAAGTAATCAGCCCCAGCATTTT. Encoded protein: CASSPDTSNQPQHF.

This clonotype was seen ten or more times. The chain links TRBV3-1 to TRBJ1-1; tentative D call: TRBD1 (5 bases). The CDR3 consists of 14 residues. V was pared by 6 bases and J by 2 bases, with 13 bases between. Per the germline V gene, CDR1 is LGHDT and CDR2 is YNNKEL (reference sequence). As DNA, the CDR3 is TGTGCCAGCAGAAGGGGAAGCGGAAACACTGAAGCTTTCTTT. Residues: CASRRGSGNTEAFF.

This clonotype occurred many times. The chain is built from TRBV9 and TRBJ1-5; possibly TRBD1 for D (5 bases). CDR3 size: 15 residues. V was cut by 1 base and J by 10 bases, with 18 bases left in between. Germline loops: CDR1 SGDLS, CDR2 YYNGEE. In DNA form, the CDR3 reads TGTGCCAGCAGCGTATTAGGGGACGGTTCTGGACCCCAGCATTTT. Translating it yields CASSVLGDGSGPQHF.

The rearrangement uses TRBV7-2 and TRBJ2-2; D is uncertain. CDR1 and CDR2 from the germline V gene are SGHTA and FQGNSA. This CDR3 is built from 13 residues. The V and J ends lost 5 bases and 4 bases respectively, with 8 bases between them. The CDR3 nucleotides are TGTGCCAGCAGCACCCTAGGCACCGGGGAGCTGTTTTTT. Its protein is CASSTLGTGELFF.

This clonotype was picked up a small number of times. This chain joins TRBV6-1 and TRBJ1-2, with D possibly matching TRBD1 (5 bases). Deletions cut 7 bases from V and 13 bases from J, with 19 bases between. CDR3 size: 12 residues. The germline CDR1 and CDR2 sequences are MNHNS and SASEGT. Here the CDR3 DNA reads TGTGCCAGCAAGGGTCGATGGGGCTCCAGCACCTTC. Translation: CASKGRWGSSTF.

This clonotype was counted ten times or more. The chain employs TRBV20-1 and TRBJ2-3; 10 bases line up with TRBD2. The CDR3 contains 14 residues. Germline-derived CDR1 and CDR2 are DFQATT and SNEGSKA (reference sequence). The ends lost 6 bases at V and 5 bases at J; junction bases unmatched: 8. The chain's CDR3 is CSALLAGKLDTQYF. The CDR3 nucleotides are TGCAGTGCCCTACTAGCGGGGAAGCTAGATACGCAGTATTTT.

The table lists this clonotype with a few counts. V is TRBV10-3 and J is TRBJ2-2; 11 bases are a match to TRBD1. From germline, CDR1 is ENHRY and CDR2 SYGVKD. J lost 6 bases, V lost 10 bases, and 10 bases had no gene match. The length of the CDR3 is 15 residues. The CDR3 region is CATTKGQGGSGELFF. The CDR3, as DNA: TGTGCCACCACGAAGGGACAGGGGGGATCCGGGGAGCTGTTTTTT.

The table lists this clonotype with a few counts. The rearrangement uses TRBV19 and TRBJ1-1; D not certain. Trimming removed 1 base from V and 6 bases from J, with 15 bases in between. This CDR3 is 15 amino acids long. Germline assignment: CDR1 LNHDA and CDR2 SQIVND (reference sequence). The DNA for the CDR3 is TGTGCCAGTAGTATAGCGGCCCGGTTGGGCCCTGAAGCTTTCTTT. As protein: CASSIAARLGPEAFF.

This clonotype came up many times. The V call is TRBV7-2, the J call TRBJ2-1; 12 positions agree with TRBD2. Losses at the gene ends were 1 base for V and 9 bases for J; bases not matched to a gene: 4. Per the germline V gene, CDR1 is SGHTA and CDR2 is FQGNSA. The CDR3 is 15 residues long. The CDR3 loop is CASSLGLAGASEQFF. The CDR3, as DNA: TGTGCCAGCAGCTTAGGACTAGCGGGAGCATCTGAGCAGTTCTTC.

The V gene is TRBV3-1, the J gene TRBJ1-2; the D is unclear. CDR3 length equals 14 residues. Between the trimmed V and J ends, which lost 0 bases and 2 bases, there was a span of 7 bases. Looked up from germline, CDR1 is LGHDT and CDR2 is YNNKEL (reference sequence). The CDR3 DNA reads as TGTGCCAGCAGCCAAGAGGCATCCAACTATGGCTACACCTTC. This gives the protein CASSQEASNYGYTF. Full variable domain (remainder filled in from reference TRBV3-1 and TRBJ1-2): DTAVSQTPKYLVTQMGNDKSIKCEQNLGHDTMYWYKQDSKKFLKIMFSYNNKELIINETVPNRFSPKSPDKAHLNLHINSLELGDSAVYFCASSQEASNYGYTFGSGTRLTVV.

This clonotype has at least ten counts. The CDR3 is CASRVEAGADTQYF. CDR3 in DNA: TGTGCCAGCAGAGTCGAAGCGGGGGCCGATACGCAGTATTTT. The chain links TRBV7-3 to TRBJ2-3, with 8 bases matching TRBD2. The CDR3 extends over 14 amino acids. The V segment lost 6 bases and the J segment 6 bases; nucleotides outside the gene matches: 8. Germline CDR1 is SGHTA and CDR2 is FQGTGA.

This clonotype was seen at least ten times. The chain couples TRBV25-1 to TRBJ2-1; D remains unclear. CDR1 is MGHDK, CDR2 SYGVNS, per germline. V lost 1 base to trimming and J lost 9 bases, with 19 bases between them. The CDR3 runs to 16 residues. The CDR3 protein is CASSECEYDGACEQFF. The CDR3 DNA reads as TGTGCCAGCAGTGAATGCGAGTACGACGGCGCTTGTGAGCAGTTCTTC.

This clonotype was found many times. The chain carries TRBV11-2 and TRBJ1-2; D perhaps matches TRBD1 (5 bases). Germline CDR1 SGHAT, CDR2 FQNNGV. The CDR3 is 16 residues long. V gave up 0 bases and J gave up 6 bases, with 17 bases separating them. The CDR3 loop reads CASSLEFRGREDGYTF. The CDR3 DNA follows: TGTGCCAGCAGCTTAGAATTCCGGGGCAGGGAAGATGGCTACACCTTC.

The rearrangement joins TRBV9 to TRBJ2-2; tentative D call: TRBD2 (5 bases). The CDR3 is 15 residues long. Trimming cost V 0 bases and J 4 bases, with 10 bases left between them. CDR1 is SGDLS and CDR2 is YYNGEE in the germline V gene. DNA for the CDR3: TGTGCCAGCAGCGTAGATATCGGGATCACCGGGGAGCTGTTTTTT. It codes for CASSVDIGITGELFF.

The chain recombines TRBV27 with TRBJ2-2; the D gene is possibly TRBD1 (5 bases). CDR3 length equals 13 residues. Looked up from germline, CDR1 is MNHEY and CDR2 is SMNVEV (reference sequence). The V gene lost 6 bases and the J gene lost 3 bases, with 8 bases spanning the gap. The CDR3 DNA sequence: TGTGCCAGCAGAGACAGATACACCGGGGAGCTGTTTTTT. Its translation is CASRDRYTGELFF.

This clonotype came up a few times. J is TRBJ2-1 and V is TRBV27, with D perhaps TRBD1 (5 bases). CDR1 is MNHEY, CDR2 SMNVEV, per germline (reference sequence). This CDR3 region has 14 residues. V lost 4 bases and J 6 bases, leaving 13 bases between the germline ends. The CDR3 here is CASSSWTSLNEQFF. CDR3 nucleotide sequence: TGTGCCAGCAGTTCCTGGACATCGCTCAATGAGCAGTTCTTC.

The chain joins TRBV13 to TRBJ2-1; TRBD2 is a possible D gene (5 bases). The CDR3 has 16 amino acids. The germline V and J ends were trimmed by 1 base and 4 bases, with 14 bases remaining between them. Germline lookup yields CDR1 PRHDT and CDR2 FYEKMQ (reference sequence). DNA for the CDR3: TGTGCCAGCAGCTTAGAAATCGGGAAATCTTACAATGAGCAGTTCTTC. Protein product: CASSLEIGKSYNEQFF. Based on the CDR3 plus reference TRBV13 and TRBJ2-1, the full variable domain is AAGVIQSPRHLIKEKRETATLKCYPIPRHDTVYWYQQGPGQDPQFLISFYEKMQSDKGSIPDRFSAQQFSDYHSELNMSSLELGDSALYFCASSLEIGKSYNEQFFGPGTRLTVL.